Listed below are T cell receptor beta chains from one sample, sequenced in a study of CD8 T cells in Susac syndrome. TCRdb reprocessed the immunoSEQ multiplex PCR reads via MiXCR and lists one record per CDR3 protein. The sample shows 100,000 to 150,000 distinct CDR3 sequences, 90% to 95% of them seen only once. Sequenced material: CD4+ T cells from PBMCs. The receptors come from a human donor in good health. CDR3s include the opening cysteine and the closing phenylalanine or tryptophan. The D gene is left open where the match is weak. The size of a clone is reported for some rows only, either as once, few or many, or as a class for expanded clones.

v_gene: TRBV29-1
abundance: .
j_gene: TRBJ2-3
d_gene: .
CDR3aa: CSVERIGTQYF
CDR3nt: TGCAGCGTTGAAAGGATAGGTACGCAGTATTTT

v_gene: TRBV3-1
abundance: .
j_gene: TRBJ2-2
d_gene: TRBD2
CDR3aa: CASSQVSERETTGELFF
CDR3nt: TGTGCCAGCAGCCAAGTCAGTGAGCGGGAGACCACCGGGGAGCTGTTTTTT

v_gene: TRBV20-1
abundance: .
j_gene: TRBJ2-2
d_gene: TRBD2
CDR3aa: CSARDQRGGKGNTGELFF
CDR3nt: TGCAGTGCTAGAGATCAGCGGGGGGGAAAAGGGAACACCGGGGAGCTGTTTTTT

v_gene: TRBV2
abundance: .
j_gene: TRBJ2-7
d_gene: TRBD2
CDR3aa: CASNLAGPDYEQYF
CDR3nt: TGTGCCAGCAACCTAGCGGGACCCGACTACGAGCAGTACTTC

v_gene: TRBV7-2
abundance: .
j_gene: TRBJ2-7
d_gene: .
CDR3aa: CASSLGHLTYEQYF
CDR3nt: TGTGCCAGCAGCTTGGGACACTTAACCTACGAGCAGTACTTC

v_gene: TRBV20-1
abundance: .
j_gene: TRBJ2-5
d_gene: TRBD1
CDR3aa: CSASWTGAETQYF
CDR3nt: TGCAGTGCTAGCTGGACAGGGGCAGAGACCCAGTACTTC

v_gene: TRBV5-1
abundance: few
j_gene: TRBJ1-2
d_gene: TRBD1
CDR3aa: CASSVGQELYGYTF
CDR3nt: TGCGCCAGCAGCGTGGGACAGGAGCTCTATGGCTACACCTTC

v_gene: TRBV7-2
abundance: .
j_gene: TRBJ2-7
d_gene: .
CDR3aa: CASRRILSYEQYF
CDR3nt: TGTGCCAGCAGGAGGATTCTCTCCTACGAGCAGTACTTC

v_gene: TRBV10-1
abundance: .
j_gene: TRBJ2-7
d_gene: .
CDR3aa: CGSGDLGGEQYF
CDR3nt: TGCGGCAGCGGTGACCTTGGGGGTGAGCAGTACTTC

v_gene: TRBV7-9
abundance: .
j_gene: TRBJ1-1
d_gene: .
CDR3aa: CASSPTTEAFF
CDR3nt: TGTGCCAGCAGCCCGACCACTGAAGCTTTCTTT

v_gene: TRBV4-3
abundance: .
j_gene: TRBJ1-2
d_gene: TRBD1
CDR3aa: CASSQEAPTGGSYGYTF
CDR3nt: TGCGCCAGCAGCCAAGAGGCCCCGACAGGGGGCAGCTATGGCTACACCTTC

v_gene: TRBV9
abundance: .
j_gene: TRBJ2-1
d_gene: .
CDR3aa: CASSVEVSGSYNEQFF
CDR3nt: TGTGCCAGCAGCGTAGAAGTCAGCGGTTCCTACAATGAGCAGTTCTTC

v_gene: TRBV12-3/TRBV12-4
abundance: .
j_gene: TRBJ2-2
d_gene: .
CDR3aa: CASKETGRPGELFF
CDR3nt: TGTGCCAGCAAAGAGACAGGGAGGCCCGGGGAGCTGTTTTTT

v_gene: TRBV5-4
abundance: .
j_gene: TRBJ2-1
d_gene: TRBD2
CDR3aa: CASSSGLAGVGEQFF
CDR3nt: TGTGCCAGCAGCTCGGGACTAGCGGGAGTTGGTGAGCAGTTCTTC

v_gene: TRBV20-1
abundance: .
j_gene: TRBJ2-5
d_gene: .
CDR3aa: CSAWDIETQYF
CDR3nt: TGCAGTGCATGGGACATAGAGACCCAGTACTTC

v_gene: TRBV5-1
abundance: .
j_gene: TRBJ2-3
d_gene: .
CDR3aa: CASSLEVAADTQYF
CDR3nt: TGCGCCAGCAGCTTGGAGGTAGCGGCAGATACGCAGTATTTT

v_gene: TRBV10-3
abundance: .
j_gene: TRBJ2-3
d_gene: .
CDR3aa: CAIRGSTDTQYF
CDR3nt: TGTGCCATCCGGGGCAGCACAGATACGCAGTATTTT

v_gene: TRBV12-3/TRBV12-4
abundance: .
j_gene: TRBJ1-1
d_gene: TRBD1
CDR3aa: CASSRGQRNTEAFF
CDR3nt: TGTGCCAGCAGCCGGGGACAGAGAAACACTGAAGCTTTCTTT

v_gene: TRBV19
abundance: .
j_gene: TRBJ1-1
d_gene: .
CDR3aa: CASSRTGRNTEAFF
CDR3nt: TGTGCCAGTAGCAGAACAGGGAGGAACACTGAAGCTTTCTTT

v_gene: TRBV27
abundance: .
j_gene: TRBJ1-5
d_gene: TRBD1
CDR3aa: CASSPTGLSNQPQHF
CDR3nt: TGTGCCAGCAGTCCGACAGGGCTTAGCAATCAGCCCCAGCATTTT

v_gene: TRBV5-1
abundance: .
j_gene: TRBJ2-5
d_gene: TRBD2
CDR3aa: CASSDRGLAGGEETQYF
CDR3nt: TGCGCCAGCAGCGACCGGGGACTAGCGGGGGGTGAAGAGACCCAGTACTTC

v_gene: TRBV9
abundance: .
j_gene: TRBJ2-1
d_gene: TRBD2
CDR3aa: CASSKGLAGPNEQFF
CDR3nt: TGTGCCAGCAGCAAAGGACTAGCGGGACCGAATGAGCAGTTCTTC

v_gene: TRBV12-5
abundance: .
j_gene: TRBJ1-5
d_gene: .
CDR3aa: CASALTGNQPQHF
CDR3nt: TGTGCTAGTGCCTTGACGGGCAATCAGCCCCAGCATTTT

v_gene: TRBV2
abundance: .
j_gene: TRBJ2-5
d_gene: .
CDR3aa: CASSPDQSGRETQYF
CDR3nt: TGTGCCAGCAGCCCAGACCAGAGCGGGCGGGAGACCCAGTACTTC

v_gene: TRBV7-2
abundance: .
j_gene: TRBJ1-1
d_gene: .
CDR3aa: CASSLRDLPNTEAFF
CDR3nt: TGTGCCAGCAGCTTAAGGGACTTACCGAACACTGAAGCTTTCTTT

v_gene: TRBV2
abundance: .
j_gene: TRBJ1-2
d_gene: .
CDR3aa: CASSVEGRGYGYTF
CDR3nt: TGTGCCAGCAGTGTAGAGGGGCGAGGCTATGGCTACACCTTC

v_gene: TRBV2
abundance: .
j_gene: TRBJ2-1
d_gene: .
CDR3aa: CASSEVLWADNEQFF
CDR3nt: TGTGCCAGCAGTGAAGTTCTTTGGGCGGACAATGAGCAGTTCTTC

v_gene: TRBV2
abundance: once
j_gene: TRBJ1-2
d_gene: TRBD1
CDR3aa: CASSDSPAGGSDGYTF
CDR3nt: TGTGCCAGCAGTGATTCCCCGGCAGGGGGCTCGGATGGCTACACCTTC

v_gene: TRBV4-1
abundance: .
j_gene: TRBJ1-1
d_gene: .
CDR3aa: CASSQETVANTEAFF
CDR3nt: TGCGCCAGCAGCCAAGAGACGGTAGCTAACACTGAAGCTTTCTTT

v_gene: TRBV29-1
abundance: .
j_gene: TRBJ2-7
d_gene: .
CDR3aa: CSVGSGEQYF
CDR3nt: TGCAGCGTTGGGAGTGGTGAGCAGTACTTC

v_gene: TRBV4-1
abundance: .
j_gene: TRBJ2-1
d_gene: .
CDR3aa: CASSQSGSSYNEQFF
CDR3nt: TGCGCCAGCAGCCAATCGGGATCCTCCTACAATGAGCAGTTCTTC

v_gene: TRBV6-6
abundance: .
j_gene: TRBJ2-1
d_gene: TRBD1
CDR3aa: CASSYRDRNGDEQFF
CDR3nt: TGTGCCAGCAGCTACCGGGACAGGAATGGCGATGAGCAGTTCTTC

v_gene: TRBV14
abundance: .
j_gene: TRBJ2-7
d_gene: .
CDR3aa: CASSQGNNNSYEQYF
CDR3nt: TGTGCCAGCAGCCAAGGCAACAATAACTCCTACGAGCAGTACTTC

v_gene: TRBV2
abundance: .
j_gene: TRBJ1-4
d_gene: .
CDR3aa: CASREVGAGEKLFF
CDR3nt: TGTGCCAGCAGAGAGGTGGGGGCTGGGGAAAAACTGTTTTTT

v_gene: TRBV12-3/TRBV12-4
abundance: .
j_gene: TRBJ2-1
d_gene: TRBD1
CDR3aa: CASSLLGQGENEQFF
CDR3nt: TGTGCCAGCAGTTTATTAGGACAGGGGGAGAATGAGCAGTTCTTC

v_gene: TRBV29-1
abundance: .
j_gene: TRBJ1-1
d_gene: TRBD1
CDR3aa: CSVKQGSPYTEAFF
CDR3nt: TGCAGCGTGAAACAGGGGAGTCCTTACACTGAAGCTTTCTTT

v_gene: TRBV5-8
abundance: .
j_gene: TRBJ2-1
d_gene: TRBD1
CDR3aa: CASSRGQGADEQFF
CDR3nt: TGTGCCAGCAGCAGAGGACAGGGGGCTGATGAGCAGTTCTTC

v_gene: TRBV7-2
abundance: .
j_gene: TRBJ2-5
d_gene: .
CDR3aa: CASSLQFSAGQETQYF
CDR3nt: TGTGCCAGCAGCTTACAGTTCTCGGCGGGGCAAGAGACCCAGTACTTC

v_gene: TRBV20-1
abundance: .
j_gene: TRBJ2-1
d_gene: .
CDR3aa: CSARAGEFPEQFF
CDR3nt: TGCAGTGCTAGAGCGGGAGAATTCCCTGAGCAGTTCTTC

v_gene: TRBV20-1
abundance: .
j_gene: TRBJ2-2
d_gene: .
CDR3aa: CSASPAGPGELFF
CDR3nt: TGCAGTGCTAGCCCCGCAGGCCCCGGGGAGCTGTTTTTT